This T cell receptor (beta chain) was documented in a study of T-cell memory formation after mild COVID-19. Study conclusions and caveats: Shrinking CD4+ clones resided mostly in CM and EM, and CD8+ ones in EMRA. Clones that shrank (day 15 to 85) were balanced CD4/CD8, whereas later expanders leaned CD4+.

This clonotype was picked up a small number of times. Its target is not known. Constant-segment primers were used for 5'RACE, and the resulting TCR alpha and TCR beta cDNA libraries carried sample barcodes and UMIs. MiXCR was run by TCRdb on the 5' RACE reads, yielding one entry per CDR3 protein. Of 450,000 or so distinct CDR3 sequences listed, around a quarter are singletons. There are 13 residues in the CDR3. Germline V CDR1 and CDR2: MNHEY, SMNVEV (reference sequence). V shed 3 bases and J shed 0 bases, with 6 bases lying between them. J is TRBJ2-7 and V is TRBV27; D unresolved. The receptor was derived from an adult woman who had mild COVID-19 (a few samples of this study predate the infection). Cell type and time point are not known. The sequencing input was PBMCs or a T cell subset sorted from them (not recorded which). The CDR3 loop is CASSFAASYEQYF. DNA of the CDR3: TGTGCCAGCAGTTTTGCGGCCTCCTACGAGCAGTACTTC.